Presented here are 21 T cell receptor beta chains from one specimen sequenced in a study of shared clonotypes between healthy human individuals. Libraries were prepared by immunoSEQ multiplex PCR; TCRdb keeps only in-frame clonotypes and omits some of them. The data hold millions of clones, with approximately 95% observed a single time. CD45RO-negative CD8 cells positively selected for CCR7 made up the naive population, which excluded terminally differentiated effector memory CD45RA+ cells. Sequences were obtained from naive CD8+ T cells sorted from blood. These receptors all come from a man younger than 35 in good health.

The chain joins TRBV18 to TRBJ2-7; 9 nucleotides agree with TRBD2. This CDR3 is 15 amino acids long. CDR1 and CDR2 (germline): KGHSH, LQKENI. Trimming at V came to 6 bases and at J to 7 bases, leaving 13 bases not matched to a gene. CDR3 sequence (DNA): TGTGCCAGCTCTCCTCCTGTAGCGGGAGCGGTTGAGCAGTACTTC. It yields the protein CASSPPVAGAVEQYF. Drawing the rest from reference TRBV18 and TRBJ2-7, the complete variable domain is NAGVMQNPRHLVRRRGQEARLRCSPMKGHSHVYWYRQLPEEGLKFMVYLQKENIIDESGMPKERFSAEFPKEGPSILRIQQVVRGDSAAYFCASSPPVAGAVEQYFGPGTRLTVT.

The chain carries TRBV10-3 and TRBJ2-5; D gene ambiguous. Between the trimmed V and J ends, which lost 4 bases and 7 bases, there was a span of 7 bases. The V gene's germline CDR1 is ENHRY and CDR2 SYGVKD. The CDR3 is made up of 11 amino acids. Written as DNA, the CDR3 is TGTGCCATCAGTGTAGAAGGGACCCAGTACTTC. It yields the protein CAISVEGTQYF.

The rearrangement uses TRBV27 and TRBJ2-7; D is possibly TRBD1 or TRBD2 (5 bases each). This CDR3 has 16 amino acids. Germline-derived CDR1 and CDR2 are MNHEY and SMNVEV (reference sequence). Deletions cut 0 bases from V and 3 bases from J, with 15 bases between. For the CDR3, the DNA is TGTGCCAGCAGTTTATCGAGGGTCTTAAGGGGCTACGAGCAGTACTTC. Amino acids: CASSLSRVLRGYEQYF.

This rearrangement joins TRBV5-8 to TRBJ2-7; a possible D gene is TRBD1 (5 bases). The CDR3 has 13 amino acids. The V end was cut by 4 bases, the J end by 7 bases, with 15 bases between. Germline-derived CDR1 and CDR2 are SGHTS and YDEGEE. The CDR3 DNA is TGTGCCAGCAGCCTTCCCGGACACCTGGAGCAGTACTTC. Translation gives CASSLPGHLEQYF.

The chain uses TRBV19 and TRBJ2-7; 7 bases are shared with TRBD1. With V trimmed by 8 bases and J by 2 bases, 6 bases remained unmatched. The CDR3 spans 13 residues. The V gene's germline CDR1 is LNHDA and CDR2 SQIVND (reference sequence). In nucleotides, the CDR3 is TGTGCCAGTTCAGGGGGTTCGGCCTACGAGCAGTACTTC. This sequence encodes CASSGGSAYEQYF.

The chain has TRBV18 and TRBJ1-4; 9 nucleotides agree with TRBD1. The germline CDR1 and CDR2 sequences are KGHSH and LQKENI. V shed 2 bases and J 8 bases; nucleotides not matched to a gene: 6. The CDR3 loop spans 15 amino acids. The CDR3 DNA follows: TGTGCCAGCTCACCAGGGACAGGGCGTCGAGAAAAACTGTTTTTT. The encoded protein is CASSPGTGRREKLFF.

In this sample, this clone turned up once. V gene TRBV5-1 combines with J gene TRBJ2-2; 11 bases agree with TRBD2. The CDR3 totals 17 residues. CDR1 is SGHRS and CDR2 is YFSETQ in the germline V gene. The trim removed 4 bases at V and 0 bases at J, leaving 5 bases unmatched. DNA for the CDR3: TGCGCCAGCAGCCCGACTAGCGGGGCTCCGAACACCGGGGAGCTGTTTTTT. It encodes CASSPTSGAPNTGELFF.

CDR3 in amino acids: CASSPWVPGGSYEQYF. For the CDR3, the DNA is TGTGCCAGCAGCCCGTGGGTACCAGGAGGGTCCTACGAGCAGTACTTC. This chain connects TRBV7-9 to TRBJ2-7, with TRBD2 as a possible D gene (6 bases). The CDR3 runs 16 residues. The germline gives CDR1 SEHNR, CDR2 FQNEAQ (reference sequence). Trimming cost V 5 bases and J 1 base, with 18 bases left between them.

This sequence joins TRBV21-1 and TRBJ2-7; TRBD1 is the table's D call, not checked against the DNA. TRBV21-1 is flagged as a pseudogene. This CDR3 contains 15 residues. CDR3 DNA: TGTGCCAGTTTATTCAGGGTCTCAAATCAGGGCGAGCAGTACTTC. Translation gives CASLFRVSNQGEQYF.

The gene calls are TRBV7-3 and TRBJ2-4; 9 bases are a match to TRBD2. The CDR3 consists of 17 residues. Germline values: CDR1 SGHTA, CDR2 FQGTGA. The J segment lost 0 bases and the V segment lost 5 bases, leaving 8 bases of the junction unmatched. The CDR3 loop reads CASSPDSAGGAKNIQYF. As DNA, the CDR3 is TGTGCCAGCAGCCCGGACTCAGCGGGGGGAGCCAAAAACATTCAGTACTTC.

The chain has TRBV11-2 and TRBJ2-5; the match to TRBD1 covers 8 bases. The germline V gene has CDR1 SGHAT and CDR2 FQNNGV. This CDR3 is 15 amino acids long. J was trimmed by 5 bases and V by 3 bases; bases with no gene match: 8. The CDR3 loop is CASSFSRGRGETQYF. CDR3 nucleotide sequence: TGTGCCAGCAGCTTCTCCAGGGGGCGCGGGGAGACCCAGTACTTC. Full variable domain (remainder filled in from reference TRBV11-2 and TRBJ2-5): EAGVAQSPRYKIIEKRQSVAFWCNPISGHATLYWYQQILGQGPKLLIQFQNNGVVDDSQLPKDRFSAERLKGVDSTLKIQPAKLEDSAVYLCASSFSRGRGETQYFGPGTRLLVL.

The rearrangement uses TRBV28 and TRBJ1-4; TRBD1 aligns across 8 bases. Germline-derived CDR1 and CDR2 are MDHEN and SYDVKM. The CDR3 consists of 16 residues. V gave up 3 bases and J gave up 8 bases; unmatched junction bases: 11. The CDR3 nucleotides are TGTGCCAGCAGTTTCCTCGGACAGGGCCTAGGGGAAAAACTGTTTTTT. Residues: CASSFLGQGLGEKLFF.

As for this clone: The identical CDR3 is also encoded by other nucleotide sequences in the sample. The J gene is TRBJ2-1, the V gene TRBV19; D gene uncertain. This CDR3 is built from 12 residues. Deletions cut 3 bases from V and 7 bases from J, with 7 bases between. Germline CDR1 LNHDA, CDR2 SQIVND (reference sequence). CDR3 sequence reads: CASSIVGNEQFF. CDR3 nucleotides: TGTGCCAGTAGTATCGTGGGGAATGAGCAGTTCTTC.

This chain connects TRBV6-5 to TRBJ2-1; weak D call: TRBD1 (6 bases). The germline V gene encodes CDR1 MNHEY and CDR2 SVGAGI. The CDR3 spans 15 residues. Trimming shortened V by 0 bases and J by 6 bases, and 12 bases separated the two germline ends. CDR3 loop: CASSYSGGRGNEQFF. Here the CDR3 DNA reads TGTGCCAGCAGTTACTCTGGGGGCCGGGGCAATGAGCAGTTCTTC.

Concerning this clone itself: Other nucleotide sequences from this sample produce the same CDR3. V and J are TRBV6-5 and TRBJ2-7, with D perhaps given as TRBD1 or TRBD2 (6 bases each). The CDR3 loop spans 14 amino acids. The germline V and J ends were trimmed by 0 bases and 4 bases, with 10 bases remaining between them. Looked up from germline, CDR1 is MNHEY and CDR2 is SVGAGI. CDR3 amino acids: CASSYSEGGYEQYF. Written as DNA, the CDR3 is TGTGCCAGCAGTTACTCAGAGGGGGGTTACGAGCAGTACTTC.

The V gene is TRBV7-8, the J gene TRBJ2-7; D unresolved. V gave up 0 bases and J gave up 3 bases, with 6 bases separating them. This CDR3 has 13 residues. Per the germline V gene, CDR1 is SGHVS and CDR2 is FQNEAQ. CDR3 region: CASSLANGYEQYF. For the CDR3, the DNA is TGTGCCAGCAGCTTAGCGAACGGCTACGAGCAGTACTTC.

The V gene is TRBV9, the J gene TRBJ2-1; D is uncertain. The ends were cut back, 3 bases at V and 9 bases at J, with 10 bases in the middle. CDR1 is SGDLS, CDR2 YYNGEE, per germline. The CDR3 is 12 amino acids. The DNA of the CDR3 is TGTGCCAGCAGCGGGTCATCTTTTGAGCAGTTCTTC. This codes for CASSGSSFEQFF.

The CDR3 coding sequence is TGTGCCAGCAGTGAATTCACCTCCTCTGGAAACACCATATATTTT. Translation gives CASSEFTSSGNTIYF. This chain connects TRBV6-1 to TRBJ1-3; the D is unclear. There are 15 residues in the CDR3. Germline CDR1 is MNHNS and CDR2 is SASEGT. V shed 2 bases and J shed 0 bases, with 8 bases lying between them.

The chain joins TRBV28 to TRBJ1-5, with a weak D call TRBD1 (6 bases). The germline V and J ends were trimmed by 3 bases and 1 base, with 10 bases remaining between them. This CDR3 has 15 amino acids. Germline V gives CDR1 MDHEN, CDR2 SYDVKM. CDR3 sequence reads: CASSFWGASNQPQHF. The DNA for the CDR3 is TGTGCCAGCAGTTTCTGGGGGGCGAGCAATCAGCCCCAGCATTTT.

The CDR3 reads CASSLLGGRPKDEQYF. CDR3 bases: TGTGCCAGCAGTTTACTTGGGGGCCGCCCCAAGGACGAGCAGTACTTC. The chain couples TRBV27 to TRBJ2-7; a weak D match, TRBD1 (6 bases). This CDR3 spans 16 amino acids. Trimming removed 2 bases from V and 5 bases from J, with 19 bases in between. Germline CDR1 MNHEY, CDR2 SMNVEV (reference sequence).

The V and J genes are TRBV30 and TRBJ2-3; 8 bases line up with TRBD2. With 6 bases clipped from V and 5 bases from J, the junction kept 13 bases outside the gene matches. The germline V gene has CDR1 GTSNPN and CDR2 SVGIG (reference sequence). The CDR3 contains 15 residues. The CDR3 nucleotides read TGTGCCTGCGGGGGGGGGACTACCTACCGAGATACGCAGTATTTT. This gives the protein CACGGGTTYRDTQYF.